This T cell receptor (beta chain) was obtained from a study of early T cells in non-severe SARS-CoV-2 infection. Study at large: Unsorted whole blood bulk RNA was sequenced, with unpaired chains.

Study findings and constraints: A preference for anti-spike CD8 responses marked VDJdb matching, which missed private and CD4 specificities.

Germline V gives CDR1 MDHEN, CDR2 SYDVKM. V was clipped by 3 bases and J by 3 bases, with 3 bases between them. CDR3 length equals 12 residues. As part of library construction, unique molecular identifiers were attached to individual cDNA molecules. TCRdb recomputed calls from the 5' RACE reads with MiXCR, one row per CDR3 protein. There are around 70,000 distinct CDR3 sequences in the sample; roughly 15% occur only once, and about 12% lies in the top ten. This clonotype came up a few times. Its specificity is not known. Source material: whole blood. The sequence derives from an adult who was a healthcare worker with PCR-confirmed SARS-CoV-2 infection or an uninfected control (not recorded which). V usage is TRBV28 and J usage is TRBJ1-5; D remains ambiguous. The CDR3 coding sequence is TGTGCCAGCAGTTTGTACAATCAGCCCCAGCATTTT. It translates to CASSLYNQPQHF.